The source of this TCR beta chain is a study of T-cell reconstitution after alpha-beta-depleted transplantation in children. This clonotype was recorded many times. As yet, its antigen is unknown. V was pared by 5 bases and J by 3 bases, with 3 bases of the junction left unmatched. The CDR3 spans 15 residues. The germline gives CDR1 SGHTA, CDR2 FQGNSA. Regarding the study as a whole: A year had passed since transplant, and T-cell counts and diversity by then came mostly from newly produced T cells. Several hundred expanded graft clones reportedly supplied alpha-beta T cells about two months after transplant.

TCRbeta library preparation incorporated unique molecular identifiers. TCRdb re-called the PCR reads through MiXCR, storing one row per CDR3 protein. The sample lists a few hundred thousand distinct CDR3 sequences; 10% to 15% were seen once. The sequence came from a male patient between 10 and 17 years old who had a stem cell transplant for acute myeloid leukemia, so the T cells may come from the graft donor. The chain recombines TRBV7-2 with TRBJ2-2; the match to TRBD1 covers 10 bases. Sample: PBMCs, mostly from graft donor cells, taken 360 days after TCRalphabeta/CD19-depleted stem cell transplant. CDR3 nucleotide sequence: TGTGCCAGCAGCCTCGGACAGGGGGACACCGGGGAGCTGTTTTTT. It translates to CASSLGQGDTGELFF.